This TCR beta chain came from a study of cytomegalovirus exposure and HLA in healthy donors (dated 2017 in TCRdb). Study-wide context: An earlier analysis of 587 of the donors reported 276 Gb of sequence data and roughly 120 million unique TCR beta sequences obtained from 180 million or so T cells. About 300 gigabases of sequencing data and tens of millions of unique TCR sequences were included in an early release covering 550 to 800 HLA-typed donors. Among the roughly 390 genotyped donors, around 81% belonged to the genetic ancestry cluster associated with self-reported Caucasian donors. The study aimed to test whether cataloging public T cell receptors could reveal signatures of past pathogen exposure. Using immunosequencing, the study profiled T cell repertoires from fewer than 850 subjects and related those repertoires to cytomegalovirus serostatus. Besides the first cohort of 550 to 750 subjects, a separate validation cohort made up of about 120 different subjects was used. The study combined high-throughput TCR immunosequencing, statistical association of individual TCRs with disease status, and machine learning to predict cytomegalovirus infection status. To study patterns of TCR occurrence, a later analysis re-analyzed previously published TCR beta repertoires from 600 to 750 donors and added high-resolution HLA genotyping. Rather than drawing on any new phenotypic data, the later analysis identified candidate immune exposures from TCR beta sequences and the way those sequences occurred across donors. An earlier analysis of roughly 600 of the donors used high-throughput TCR beta sequencing to judge whether each TCR beta V gene segment behaved as functional or pseudogenic. Donor age, sex, ethnicity and CMV serostatus were compiled together with the repertoire data. A later genetic analysis took genome-wide SNP genotypes for about 65% of the roughly 670 donors and used that subset as a discovery cohort. Every discovery cohort repertoire had been produced on one sequencing platform. Class I and class II HLA loci were covered by the typing at four-digit resolution. The number of donors typed differed by locus, with roughly 629-640 for A, B, C, DRB1 and DQB1, approximately 500 for DQA1, over 600 for DPA1, and some 470 for DPB1. Several DR-DQ haplotypes were treated as single units for association and clustering because of strong linkage in the cohort. Across approximately 420 genotyped donors of the cohort, an average of roughly 200,000 unique TCR beta nucleotide sequences per donor were sequenced, and roughly 20% of those sequences were non-productive.

The method behind the library was the immunoSEQ multiplex PCR assay. For the multiplex PCR, a mixture combining 60 forward primers for TCR Vbeta segments and 13 reverse primers for TCR Jbeta segments was used. The CDR3 region of rearranged TCR beta genes was amplified from genomic DNA by a multiplex PCR assay. On the Illumina HiSeq System, the amplified TCR beta libraries were sequenced as 87-base-pair reads. The study's processing was this. A later analysis counted tens of millions of unique TCR beta chains across the 640 or so repertoires, and roughly 9.9 million of these chains were shared by at least two donors. Raw reads were error-corrected and collapsed into unique sequences with a nearest-neighbor algorithm that merged closely related sequences to remove PCR and sequencing errors. CDR3 sequences were aligned to IMGT reference sequences to assign V, D and J gene segments. For a sequence to be retained, a match of at least six nucleotides was required to both a V gene segment and a J gene segment. Rearrangements were called productive when the CDR3 lacked stop codons and stayed in frame with V and J; all others were non-productive. CDR3 was defined by IMGT convention, running from the second conserved V-encoded cysteine to the conserved J-encoded phenylalanine. Sequences without an unambiguous match to a single V gene segment were excluded from the earlier analysis of over 500 of the donors. An earlier analysis of some 610 of the donors called V segments functional above 56.7% productive rearrangements and segregating when the between-donor standard deviation exceeded 5%. To diagnose cytomegalovirus status from the catalog of TCR beta chain sequences, a statistical classification framework was built. In a later analysis, V and J genes were assigned by comparing TCR nucleotide sequences against IMGT/GENE-DB human TR gene sequences. In a later analysis, CDR3 sequences and most-parsimonious VDJ recombination scenarios were assigned using the TCRdist pipeline. In a later analysis, each TCR beta chain was defined by its CDR3 amino acid sequence together with its V-gene family, and reads without a unique V-gene family were excluded. A later analysis removed roughly 590 highly shared, low-generation-probability nucleotide sequences to deal with suspected cross-contamination and a sequencing artifact. A later analysis calculated a clonal expansion index for each public chain from normalized within-repertoire ranks of inferred template counts. A later analysis computed generation probabilities with a VDJ recombination model fitted to out-of-frame rearrangements, and checked the results against IGoR. Hypergeometric tests were used in a later analysis to score TCR-TCR, TCR-HLA and TCR-CMV co-occurrence, with a repertoire-size bias correction applied to the TCR pairs. False discovery rates were estimated in a later analysis by permuting HLA or CMV assignments 20 times. In a later analysis, co-occurring TCRs were grouped using DBSCAN, and TCRdist sequence similarity was added for clustering within HLA-allele-positive subsets. Repertoires with fewer than 30,000 or more than 120,000 public chains, plus five repertoires with anomalous nucleotide sharing, were excluded from co-occurrence clustering. This is the immuneACCESS table as TCRdb keeps it, with only in-frame sequences that have V and J called. A part of the clones is gone; compared with another copy, unresolved V genes explain less than half, and the rest is unexplained. V and J calls and clone size are copied from that table; D and trimming were computed from the DNA. The sample table holds about 140,000 clones, of which about 72% were seen once. Of the sample, about 4.5% is held by the ten largest clones.

As to this clone: It lacks a known antigen. Base qualities are not provided; no much larger clone lies one nucleotide away.

The cohort was made up of 500 to 850 healthy bone marrow donors. All cohort members were sampled while nominally healthy, although unrecorded immune exposures were likely present. The donor tested CMV seronegative and was one of the 352 seronegative cohort members. Every donor gave a peripheral blood sample, and the peripheral blood mononuclear cells from that sample were used for TCR beta sequencing. Genomic DNA was extracted from the blood cell samples with the Qiagen DNeasy Blood Extraction Kit. The study at large found these results: A further reported finding was that TCR beta sequences accurately predicted the HLA-A and HLA-B alleles for most subjects in the first cohort. In a later analysis, HLA-associated TCR beta chains were found to be more clonally expanded and to have lower generation probabilities than equally common non-associated chains. The only immune exposure information available for the cohort was CMV serostatus. The cohort was sequenced for TCR beta chains only, and without alpha or paired-chain data the features that could be detected were limited. While some public TCRs were present in many individuals, most TCR sequences turned up only very rarely across donors. Three of the identified cytomegalovirus-associated TCR beta chains were confirmed in vitro to be specific for cytomegalovirus antigens. Sequencing depth was assumed to be roughly uniform across donors in the presence/absence analyses, though that assumption may not hold. In a later analysis, the rate of TCR association differed among HLA loci, with DRB1 alleles having the most associated TCRs and HLA-C alleles having the fewest. In a later genetic analysis, fewer N-insertions in productive TCRs were reported among donors in an Asian-associated ancestry cluster than the roughly 640-donor mean. Because some donors lacked HLA typing at each locus, the association tests relied only on the typed subset. Most CMV-associated TCR beta chains appeared to be HLA-restricted in a later analysis, and the HLA associations seemed to be driven largely by CMV exposure. A later genetic analysis associated a missense DCLRE1C variant with V-gene and J-gene trimming of TCR beta chains, and an independent cohort replicated the association. A cluster of highly shared sequence variants was judged likely to represent a technical artifact of the sequencing pipeline. An earlier analysis of approximately 600 of the donors showed that most TCR beta V segments appeared in productive rearrangements either about 87% or about 30% of the time, which broadly matched IMGT annotations. The 87-base-pair reads could not distinguish some IMGT-functional V segments, including TRBV6-2 and TRBV6-3, so those segments were excluded. In a later analysis, 16,951 TCR beta sequences were associated with specific HLA alleles at a false discovery rate of 0.05. Linkage disequilibrium might explain the correlated functional status among segregating V segments, but an unknown experimental factor could not be ruled out. The authors suggested that the approach could potentially be extended to other disease states and immunological phenotypes. Assigning TCR associations to individual alleles was difficult when HLA alleles, especially DR and DQ, strongly co-occurred. Several of the top co-occurrence clusters appeared to be linked to parvovirus B19, influenza, CMV and Epstein-Barr virus, according to a later analysis. Cytomegalovirus status was reported to be diagnosed by the classifier with high specificity and sensitivity in both the original and validation cohorts. The study gave a list of about 150 TCR beta chains associated with cytomegalovirus. Because counts were too low, roughly 18 rarely observed V segments, including chromosome 9 orphons, were left out of the earlier analysis of a few hundred of the donors.

The junction carries 9 bases between V and J, which are trimmed by 4 bases and 3 bases respectively. Measured from the cysteine to the phenylalanine, the CDR3 is 13 residues long. Only the CDR3 DNA stays, 39 bases, in frame from base 1. For CDR1 and CDR2, the germline V gene (reference sequence) lists LNHDA and SQIVND. The chain is assembled from TRBV19 and TRBJ1-1; TRBD1 is a weak D gene call, 5 bases matching. Material: PBMCs. The clonotype originates from a man between 60 and 70 years old in good health and CMV-seronegative. The CDR3 loop reads CASSRQGDTEAFF. The nucleotide sequence is given as TGTGCCAGTAGTAGGCAGGGCGACACTGAAGCTTTCTTT.